This TCR beta chain comes out of a study of regulatory T cells in long-lasting Graves disease. In building TCR beta libraries, iRepertoire HTBI primers were used together with Arm-PCR of CDR3 regions. From the multiplex PCR reads, TCRdb called clonotypes with MiXCR, one entry per CDR3 protein. The sample holds roughly 300,000 distinct CDR3 sequences, 20% to 25% seen once. This clonotype was seen a few times. As to time point: persistent/refractory GD, antithyroid drugs over 5 years with positive TRAb. The authors made the TCR library using RNA they extracted from PBMCs. Trimming shortened V by 5 bases and J by 6 bases, and 7 bases separated the two germline ends. This CDR3 comprises 12 residues. Germline CDR1 is SGHTA and CDR2 is FQGTGA.

The source of this sequence is a female donor with Graves disease. The sample consisted of peripheral blood mononuclear cells (PBMCs), taken when the disease was refractory, from a patient treated with antithyroid drugs. The V and J genes are TRBV7-3 and TRBJ2-2; no firm D call. The CDR3 DNA reads as TGTGCCAGCAGCACGACGGCCGGGGAGCTGTTTTTT. This translates into CASSTTAGELFF. Variable domain in full (rest from reference TRBV7-3 and TRBJ2-2): GAGVSQTPSNKVTEKGKYVELRCDPISGHTALYWYRQSLGQGPEFLIYFQGTGAADDSGLPNDRFFAVRPEGSVSTLKIQRTERGDSAVYLCASSTTAGELFFGEGSRLTVL.